These 17 T cell receptor beta chains came from one sample sequenced in a study of cytomegalovirus exposure and HLA in healthy donors. The primer mix had 60 Vbeta and 13 Jbeta primers. Only in-frame clones appear in the TCRdb table, and some are missing; sequencing was by immunoSEQ multiplex PCR. The table lists some 170,000 clones, less than 85% of them singletons. What was sequenced was PBMCs. These TCRs come from a man in his sixties in good health and CMV-seronegative.

This clone was recorded only once. The V call is TRBV4-3, the J call TRBJ2-3; 9 positions agree with TRBD1. The CDR3 sequence is 14 residues long. Germline V gives CDR1 LGHNA, CDR2 YSLEER. With V trimmed by 4 bases and J by 4 bases, 3 bases remained unmatched. The CDR3 sequence: CASSPQGAADTQYF. CDR3 DNA: TGCGCCAGCAGCCCACAGGGGGCGGCAGATACGCAGTATTTT.

The chain carries TRBV15 and TRBJ2-6; D unresolved. Germline lookup yields CDR1 LNHNV and CDR2 YYDKDF (reference sequence). The CDR3 contains 14 residues. V was shortened by 7 bases and J by 0 bases, with 7 bases between the two germline ends. The CDR3 coding sequence is TGTGCCACCAAACTCGGCTCTGGGGCCAACGTCCTGACTTTC. It specifies CATKLGSGANVLTF.

A single count supports this clone. This rearrangement joins TRBV6-1 to TRBJ2-7; TRBD1 matches at 11 bases. The CDR3 spans 16 residues. Germline V lookup: CDR1 MNHNS, CDR2 SASEGT. Trimming took 0 bases from V and 2 from J; bases not matched to a gene: 3. CDR3 amino acids: CASSEADRGLTYEQYF. The CDR3 DNA reads TGTGCCAGCAGTGAAGCGGACAGGGGGCTGACCTACGAGCAGTACTTC.

A few counts support this clone. The chain carries TRBV7-9 and TRBJ1-6; TRBD1 matches 9 bases. The CDR3 covers 15 residues. J gave up 7 bases and V 5 bases, and 6 bases lay outside the gene matches. Germline-derived CDR1 and CDR2 are SEHNR and FQNEAQ (reference sequence). The CDR3 coding sequence is TGTGCCAGCAGCGCCAGACAGGGGGGAAATTCACCCCTCCACTTT. Amino acids: CASSARQGGNSPLHF.

The V and J genes are TRBV5-1 and TRBJ1-3; D might be TRBD1 (5 bases). V was clipped by 0 bases and J by 0 bases, with 16 bases between them. The CDR3 contains 18 residues. CDR1 and CDR2 (germline): SGHRS, YFSETQ. CDR3 in DNA: TGCGCCAGCAGCTTGGCCGGGGGAGGGCCTCGCTCTGGAAACACCATATATTTT. Its translation is CASSLAGGGPRSGNTIYF.

The chain employs TRBV27 and TRBJ2-5; D might be TRBD2 (5 bases). CDR3 length equals 13 residues. Germline CDR1 is MNHEY and CDR2 is SMNVEV (reference sequence). Trimming took 6 bases from V and 5 from J, leaving 13 bases between them. The CDR3 reads CASRRVEWETQYF. DNA for the CDR3: TGTGCCAGCAGGCGGGTAGAATGGGAGACCCAGTACTTC.

The V gene is TRBV4-1, the J gene TRBJ2-1, with TRBD1 matching over 8 bases. The CDR3 extends over 16 amino acids. With 2 bases clipped from V and 2 bases from J, the junction kept 5 bases outside the gene matches. Germline-derived CDR1 and CDR2 are MGHRA and YSYEKL. As DNA, the CDR3 is TGCGCCAGCAGCCAAACTCCGGGACAGGCCTACAATGAGCAGTTCTTC. This translates into CASSQTPGQAYNEQFF.

The chain uses TRBV29-1 and TRBJ1-3, with D perhaps TRBD1 (6 bases). The V and J ends lost 7 bases and 4 bases respectively, with 20 bases between them. Germline values: CDR1 SQVTM, CDR2 ANQGSEA. The CDR3 is 15 amino acids. CDR3 sequence reads: CSAGGGGLRGNTIYF. CDR3 sequence (DNA): TGCAGCGCGGGGGGAGGGGGACTAAGAGGAAACACCATATATTTT.

In its sample, this clone was seen a few times. A far larger clone is just one base off, so this is likely a read error. At the DNA level, this CDR3 is encoded by other sequences in the same sample as well. The chain joins TRBV7-2 to TRBJ1-1; a weak D match, TRBD1 (5 bases). There are 13 residues in the CDR3. With 6 bases removed from V and 1 base from J, the gap between germline ends came to 9 bases. CDR1 and CDR2 from the germline V gene are SGHTA and FQGNSA. CDR3: CASSLTENTEAFF. The DNA for the CDR3 is TGTGCCAGCAGTTTGACAGAGAACACTGAAGCTTTCTTT.

This chain uses TRBV9 with TRBJ2-3, with 9 bases lining up with TRBD1. This CDR3 is 18 amino acids long. CDR1 SGDLS and CDR2 YYNGEE come from the germline V gene. The V and J ends lost 2 bases and 2 bases, in that order; junction bases with no gene match: 12. The CDR3 region is CASSVTIMGQGPTDTQYF. The CDR3 bases are TGTGCCAGCAGCGTTACCATAATGGGACAGGGTCCCACAGATACGCAGTATTTT.

This sequence joins TRBV30 and TRBJ1-5; TRBD1 might be the D (6 bases). Germline V gene sequence: CDR1 GTSNPN, CDR2 SVGIG (reference sequence). The germline V and J ends were trimmed by 0 bases and 11 bases, with 14 bases remaining between them. This CDR3 contains 13 residues. DNA of the CDR3: TGTGCCTGGAGTGTGCAGGGGCAATGGGCCCAGCATTTT. Residues: CAWSVQGQWAQHF.

The V and J genes are TRBV29-1 and TRBJ1-2; D possibly corresponds to TRBD1 (5 bases). CDR1 SQVTM and CDR2 ANQGSEA come from the germline V gene. CDR3 length: 13 residues. V was pared by 4 bases and J by 4 bases, with 13 bases between. CDR3 region: CSVGDGRTYGYTF. The CDR3 DNA reads TGCAGCGTTGGGGACGGGAGGACCTATGGCTACACCTTC. Supplemented by reference TRBV29-1 and TRBJ1-2, the full variable domain reads SAVISQKPSRDICQRGTSLTIQCQVDSQVTMMFWYRQQPGQSLTLIATANQGSEATYESGFVIDKFPISRPNLTFSTLTVSNMSPEDSSIYLCSVGDGRTYGYTFGSGTRLTVV.

In its sample, this clone was seen a few times. The V and J genes are TRBV5-6 and TRBJ1-6; TRBD1 might be the D (6 bases). CDR1 is SGHDT, CDR2 YYEEEE, per germline. The CDR3 runs to 14 residues. Trimming removed 0 bases at V and 13 bases at J, with 14 bases between. This CDR3 is CASSLGQGLGPLHF. DNA of the CDR3: TGTGCCAGCAGCTTGGGGCAGGGGCTTGGGCCCCTCCACTTT.

V usage is TRBV28 and J usage is TRBJ2-4; D perhaps matches TRBD2 (6 bases). V was shortened by 2 bases and J by 4 bases, with 12 bases between the two germline ends. This CDR3 spans 15 amino acids. Germline lookup yields CDR1 MDHEN and CDR2 SYDVKM. The CDR3 DNA follows: TGTGCCAGCAGTTTAGGGGGGACCTTTAAAAACATTCAGTACTTC. Its protein product is CASSLGGTFKNIQYF.

Only a few counts were recorded for this clone. This rearrangement joins TRBV9 to TRBJ2-2; TRBD2 might be the D (5 bases). Trimming pared 0 bases from V and 7 bases from J, leaving 16 bases between. This CDR3 has 16 residues. CDR1 is SGDLS and CDR2 is YYNGEE in the germline V gene. This CDR3 is CASSVGMVGGSGELFF. The CDR3 bases are TGTGCCAGCAGCGTAGGAATGGTTGGTGGGAGCGGGGAGCTGTTTTTT.

This clone was found a few times. This chain links TRBV28 with TRBJ2-7, with D tentatively TRBD1 (5 bases). With 6 bases removed from V and 2 bases from J, the gap between germline ends came to 14 bases. The CDR3 totals 14 residues. Germline V gene sequence: CDR1 MDHEN, CDR2 SYDVKM. DNA for the CDR3: TGTGCCAGCAGGGACACTCTCAACACCTACGAGCAGTACTTC. Its protein product is CASRDTLNTYEQYF.

This chain joins TRBV28 and TRBJ2-1; possibly TRBD2 for D (6 bases). The V end lost 3 bases, the J end lost 4 bases, and 31 bases lay between the germline ends. The germline gives CDR1 MDHEN, CDR2 SYDVKM. This CDR3 spans 21 amino acids. The CDR3 spells CASSFGETRFGLPGWYNEQFF. The DNA of the CDR3 is TGTGCCAGCAGTTTTGGGGAGACTAGATTTGGGCTTCCGGGTTGGTACAATGAGCAGTTCTTC.